The rows below give T cell receptor beta chains drawn from one sample of a study of blood T cell repertoires in COVID-19. Generated by immunoSEQ multiplex PCR, the TCRdb table keeps only in-frame clones and is missing some. Counted here are more than 300,000 clones, 85% to 90% occurring once; the ten biggest clones make up more than 0.95%. Input material: PBMCs or T cells enriched from blood (not recorded which). The receptors were sampled from a woman aged 18 to 35 who had recovered from COVID-19. Each CDR3 is given with its conserved first and last residue. Each record gives: V gene, D gene, J gene, clone size, CDR3 protein, CDR3 DNA. A D gene is named only where the DNA matches it firmly. The size entry is marked missing in some rows and otherwise reads once, few, many or a size class.

v_gene: TRBV6-1
d_gene: TRBD1
j_gene: TRBJ1-4
abundance: NA
CDR3aa: CASSEAGDRGLSLFF
CDR3nt: TGTGCCAGCAGTGAAGCGGGGGACAGGGGGCTTTCACTGTTTTTT

v_gene: TRBV11-2
d_gene: NA
j_gene: TRBJ1-1
abundance: NA
CDR3aa: CASSPNHVGGTRRNTEAFF
CDR3nt: TGTGCCAGCAGTCCAAACCACGTGGGGGGGACTAGGAGGAACACTGAAGCTTTCTTT

v_gene: TRBV7-9
d_gene: TRBD1
j_gene: TRBJ1-4
abundance: NA
CDR3aa: CASSLTGGYEKLFF
CDR3nt: TGTGCCAGCAGCTTGACAGGGGGTTATGAAAAACTGTTTTTT

v_gene: TRBV12-3/TRBV12-4
d_gene: TRBD1
j_gene: TRBJ1-1
abundance: NA
CDR3aa: CASSLDRDTEAFF
CDR3nt: TGTGCCAGCAGCCTTGACAGGGACACTGAAGCTTTCTTT

v_gene: TRBV7-6
d_gene: NA
j_gene: TRBJ2-7
abundance: NA
CDR3aa: CASTSGVLRYEQYF
CDR3nt: TGTGCCAGCACCTCCGGGGTGCTTAGGTACGAGCAGTACTTC

v_gene: TRBV18
d_gene: TRBD2
j_gene: TRBJ2-1
abundance: NA
CDR3aa: CASSLPGTSVNNEQFF
CDR3nt: TGTGCCAGCTCACTTCCCGGGACTAGCGTAAACAATGAGCAGTTCTTC

v_gene: TRBV21-1
d_gene: NA
j_gene: TRBJ2-5
abundance: NA
CDR3aa: CASTWDRKQETQYF
CDR3nt: TGTGCCAGCACCTGGGACAGAAAGCAAGAGACCCAGTACTTC

v_gene: TRBV5-1
d_gene: TRBD2
j_gene: TRBJ2-3
abundance: NA
CDR3aa: CASSHSGLEGDTQYF
CDR3nt: TGCGCCAGCAGTCATAGCGGGCTCGAAGGAGATACGCAGTATTTT

v_gene: TRBV9
d_gene: TRBD1
j_gene: TRBJ2-5
abundance: once
CDR3aa: CASSEEGTGLTQYF
CDR3nt: TGTGCCAGCAGCGAGGAGGGGACAGGTTTGACCCAGTACTTC

v_gene: TRBV3-1/TRBV3-2
d_gene: NA
j_gene: TRBJ2-7
abundance: NA
CDR3aa: CASSQTRESGSRQPQYF
CDR3nt: TGTGCCAGCAGCCAAACCCGGGAGTCAGGTTCTCGACAACCACAGTACTTC

v_gene: TRBV30
d_gene: TRBD1
j_gene: TRBJ2-7
abundance: NA
CDR3aa: CASRDRGAYEQYF
CDR3nt: TGTGCCTCCCGGGACAGGGGGGCCTACGAGCAGTACTTC

v_gene: TRBV7-6
d_gene: NA
j_gene: TRBJ1-3
abundance: NA
CDR3aa: CASSLGKWGPGNTIYF
CDR3nt: TGTGCCAGCAGCTTAGGAAAATGGGGGCCTGGAAACACCATATATTTT

v_gene: TRBV6-5
d_gene: NA
j_gene: TRBJ1-2
abundance: NA
CDR3aa: CASSYGLGGAGYTF
CDR3nt: TGTGCCAGCAGTTACGGCCTCGGGGGTGCTGGCTACACCTTC

v_gene: TRBV30
d_gene: NA
j_gene: TRBJ1-4
abundance: NA
CDR3aa: CAWSHGGEKLFF
CDR3nt: TGTGCCTGGAGCCACGGGGGGGAAAAACTGTTTTTT

v_gene: TRBV18
d_gene: NA
j_gene: TRBJ2-5
abundance: NA
CDR3aa: CASSPRGGRETQYF
CDR3nt: TGTGCCAGCTCACCTCGAGGGGGAAGGGAGACCCAGTACTTC

v_gene: TRBV5-1
d_gene: TRBD1
j_gene: TRBJ1-6
abundance: NA
CDR3aa: CASSLADRGDSPLHF
CDR3nt: TGCGCCAGCAGCTTGGCCGACAGGGGGGATTCACCCCTCCACTTT

v_gene: TRBV7-6
d_gene: NA
j_gene: TRBJ2-5
abundance: NA
CDR3aa: CASTRGGGPHKETQYF
CDR3nt: TGTGCCAGCACCCGAGGGGGGGGCCCACATAAAGAGACCCAGTACTTC

v_gene: TRBV28
d_gene: NA
j_gene: TRBJ2-7
abundance: NA
CDR3aa: CASSLGGDGYEQYF
CDR3nt: TGTGCCAGCAGTTTAGGAGGGGATGGGTACGAGCAGTACTTC

v_gene: TRBV14
d_gene: NA
j_gene: TRBJ1-2
abundance: NA
CDR3aa: CASSRTGFYGYTF
CDR3nt: TGTGCCAGCAGCCGGACGGGGTTCTATGGCTACACCTTC

v_gene: TRBV7-2
d_gene: TRBD1
j_gene: TRBJ2-3
abundance: NA
CDR3aa: CASSLAARGDTQYF
CDR3nt: TGTGCCAGCAGCTTAGCCGCCAGGGGGGATACGCAGTATTTT

v_gene: TRBV7-2
d_gene: TRBD1
j_gene: TRBJ1-2
abundance: NA
CDR3aa: CASELGGPRGYTF
CDR3nt: TGTGCCAGCGAACTAGGGGGCCCTCGGGGCTACACCTTC

v_gene: TRBV27
d_gene: NA
j_gene: TRBJ1-2
abundance: NA
CDR3aa: CASSLTGTNYGYTF
CDR3nt: TGTGCCAGCAGTTTAACAGGGACTAACTATGGCTACACCTTC

v_gene: TRBV7-8
d_gene: NA
j_gene: TRBJ1-1
abundance: NA
CDR3aa: CASSMEGEAFF
CDR3nt: TGTGCCAGCAGCATGGAGGGCGAAGCTTTCTTT

v_gene: TRBV14
d_gene: TRBD2
j_gene: TRBJ2-5
abundance: once
CDR3aa: CASSQDRTGGETQYF
CDR3nt: TGTGCCAGCAGCCAAGATCGAACGGGGGGGGAGACCCAGTACTTC

v_gene: TRBV19
d_gene: NA
j_gene: TRBJ2-5
abundance: NA
CDR3aa: CASNRAGSETQYF
CDR3nt: TGTGCCAGTAACCGAGCAGGGTCAGAGACCCAGTACTTC

v_gene: TRBV6-2/TRBV6-3
d_gene: TRBD1
j_gene: TRBJ2-4
abundance: NA
CDR3aa: CASSRTGPLTIQYF
CDR3nt: TGTGCCAGCAGTCGGACAGGTCCCCTAACCATTCAGTACTTC

v_gene: TRBV28
d_gene: NA
j_gene: TRBJ1-2
abundance: NA
CDR3aa: CASSVIGGYTF
CDR3nt: TGTGCCAGCAGTGTAATCGGGGGCTACACCTTC

v_gene: TRBV5-4
d_gene: TRBD1
j_gene: TRBJ2-7
abundance: NA
CDR3aa: CASSFLTGEAYEQYF
CDR3nt: TGTGCCAGCAGCTTCCTGACAGGGGAGGCCTACGAGCAGTACTTC

v_gene: TRBV21-1
d_gene: NA
j_gene: TRBJ2-7
abundance: NA
CDR3aa: CASSVSAVEDSAYEQYF
CDR3nt: TGTGCCAGCAGCGTTTCCGCAGTCGAGGACTCGGCCTACGAGCAGTACTTC

v_gene: TRBV10-2
d_gene: NA
j_gene: TRBJ1-5
abundance: NA
CDR3aa: CASSDQAASYQPQHF
CDR3nt: TGCGCCAGCAGTGATCAGGCCGCGTCCTATCAGCCCCAGCATTTT

v_gene: TRBV5-1
d_gene: TRBD1
j_gene: TRBJ1-1
abundance: NA
CDR3aa: CASSLTGTGTDIAGF
CDR3nt: TGCGCCAGCAGCTTGACCGGGACAGGGACGGATATTGCTGGCTTT

v_gene: TRBV5-1
d_gene: TRBD2
j_gene: TRBJ2-3
abundance: once
CDR3aa: CASRTSGVTDTQYF
CDR3nt: TGCGCCAGCAGGACTAGCGGGGTCACAGATACGCAGTATTTT

v_gene: TRBV18
d_gene: TRBD1
j_gene: TRBJ2-7
abundance: few
CDR3aa: CASSPDRGGQYF
CDR3nt: TGTGCCAGCTCACCTGACAGGGGTGGGCAGTACTTC

v_gene: TRBV1
d_gene: NA
j_gene: TRBJ2-3
abundance: NA
CDR3aa: CTSSRSRDRRKDTQYF
CDR3nt: TGCACCAGCAGCCGATCCCGGGACAGACGTAAAGATACGCAGTATTTT

v_gene: TRBV19
d_gene: NA
j_gene: TRBJ2-1
abundance: once
CDR3aa: CASSDFGGPTTYNEQFF
CDR3nt: TGTGCCAGTAGTGACTTCGGGGGGCCAACTACCTACAATGAGCAGTTCTTC

v_gene: TRBV5-6
d_gene: NA
j_gene: TRBJ1-1
abundance: NA
CDR3aa: CASSLTGISEEAFF
CDR3nt: TGTGCCAGCAGCTTAACAGGGATCTCTGAAGAAGCTTTCTTT

v_gene: TRBV5-1
d_gene: NA
j_gene: TRBJ1-1
abundance: NA
CDR3aa: CASSIDTNTEAFF
CDR3nt: TGCGCCAGCAGCATAGACACTAACACTGAAGCTTTCTTT

v_gene: TRBV6-5
d_gene: NA
j_gene: TRBJ1-1
abundance: NA
CDR3aa: CASRYGTLTEAFF
CDR3nt: TGTGCCAGCAGATACGGGACACTCACTGAAGCTTTCTTT

v_gene: TRBV25-1
d_gene: TRBD1
j_gene: TRBJ1-5
abundance: NA
CDR3aa: CASSPTGGNQPQHF
CDR3nt: TGTGCCAGCAGCCCGACAGGGGGGAATCAGCCCCAGCATTTT

v_gene: TRBV25-1
d_gene: NA
j_gene: TRBJ2-3
abundance: once
CDR3aa: CASSEYSDTQYF
CDR3nt: TGTGCCAGCAGTGAATATTCGGATACGCAGTATTTT

v_gene: TRBV7-2
d_gene: NA
j_gene: TRBJ2-2
abundance: NA
CDR3aa: CASSPYPGNTGELFF
CDR3nt: TGTGCCAGCAGCCCTTATCCAGGGAACACCGGGGAGCTGTTTTTT

v_gene: TRBV27
d_gene: TRBD1
j_gene: TRBJ2-1
abundance: NA
CDR3aa: CASSLLSGTGYEQFF
CDR3nt: TGTGCCAGCAGTTTATTATCCGGGACAGGGTATGAGCAGTTCTTC